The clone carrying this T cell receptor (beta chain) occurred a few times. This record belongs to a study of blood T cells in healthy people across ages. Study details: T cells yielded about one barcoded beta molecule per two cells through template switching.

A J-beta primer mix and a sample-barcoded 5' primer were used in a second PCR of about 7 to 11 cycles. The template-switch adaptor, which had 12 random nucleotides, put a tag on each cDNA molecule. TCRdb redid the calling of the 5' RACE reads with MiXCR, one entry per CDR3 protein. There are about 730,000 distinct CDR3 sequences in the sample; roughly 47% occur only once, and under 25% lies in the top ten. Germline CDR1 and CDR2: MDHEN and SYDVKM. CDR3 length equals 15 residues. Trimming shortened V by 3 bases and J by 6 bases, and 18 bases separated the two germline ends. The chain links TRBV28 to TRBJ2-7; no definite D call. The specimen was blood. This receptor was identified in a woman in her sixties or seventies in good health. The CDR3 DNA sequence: TGTGCCAGCAGTTTGTTCAGTTCCCCGGGCCGCGAGCAGTACTTC. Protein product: CASSLFSSPGREQYF.